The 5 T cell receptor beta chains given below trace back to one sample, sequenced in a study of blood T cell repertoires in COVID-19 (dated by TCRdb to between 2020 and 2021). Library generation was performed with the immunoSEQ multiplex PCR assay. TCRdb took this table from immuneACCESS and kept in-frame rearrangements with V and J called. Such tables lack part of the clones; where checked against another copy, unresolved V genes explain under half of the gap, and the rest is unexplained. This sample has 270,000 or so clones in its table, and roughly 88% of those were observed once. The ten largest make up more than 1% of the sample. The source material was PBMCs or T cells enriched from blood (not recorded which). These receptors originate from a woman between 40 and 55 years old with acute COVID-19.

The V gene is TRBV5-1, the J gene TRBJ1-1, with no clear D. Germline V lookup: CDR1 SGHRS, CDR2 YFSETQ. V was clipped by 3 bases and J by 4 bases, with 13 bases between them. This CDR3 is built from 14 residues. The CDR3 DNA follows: TGCGCCAGCAGCTCCGGTGACAAAACCACTGAAGCTTTCTTT. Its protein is CASSSGDKTTEAFF.

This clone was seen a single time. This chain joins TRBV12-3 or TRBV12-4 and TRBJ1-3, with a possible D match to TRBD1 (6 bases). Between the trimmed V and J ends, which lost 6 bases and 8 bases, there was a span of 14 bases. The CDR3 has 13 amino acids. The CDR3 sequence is CASRQGRMDTIYF. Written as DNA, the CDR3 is TGTGCCAGCAGACAGGGACGGATGGACACCATATATTTT.

CDR3: CASSTPGTGRLSYGYTF. CDR3 in DNA: TGTGCCAGTAGTACGCCGGGGACAGGGAGGTTGAGCTATGGCTACACCTTC. V and J are TRBV19 and TRBJ1-2; 9 bases line up with TRBD1. The V gene's germline CDR1 is LNHDA and CDR2 SQIVND (reference sequence). Unmatched junction bases numbered 13, after V lost 4 bases and J lost 4 bases. CDR3 length: 17 residues.

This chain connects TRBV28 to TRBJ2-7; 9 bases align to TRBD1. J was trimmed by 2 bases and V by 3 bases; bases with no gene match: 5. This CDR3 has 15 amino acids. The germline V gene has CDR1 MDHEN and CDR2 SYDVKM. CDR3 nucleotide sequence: TGTGCCAGCAGTTTGGTTGGGACAGGGACCTACGAGCAGTACTTC. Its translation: CASSLVGTGTYEQYF.

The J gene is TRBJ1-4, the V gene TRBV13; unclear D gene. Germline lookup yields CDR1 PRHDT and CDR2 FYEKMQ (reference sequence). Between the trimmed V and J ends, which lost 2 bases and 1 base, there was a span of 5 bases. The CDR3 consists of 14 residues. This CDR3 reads CASSLLQTNEKLFF. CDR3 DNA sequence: TGTGCCAGCAGCTTATTACAAACTAATGAAAAACTGTTTTTT. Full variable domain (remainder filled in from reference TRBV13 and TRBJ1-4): AAGVIQSPRHLIKEKRETATLKCYPIPRHDTVYWYQQGPGQDPQFLISFYEKMQSDKGSIPDRFSAQQFSDYHSELNMSSLELGDSALYFCASSLLQTNEKLFFGSGTQLSVL.